This T cell receptor beta chain appears in the sequencing data of a study of blood T cell repertoires in COVID-19. The data were produced by immunoSEQ multiplex PCR, yet TCRdb's version contains in-frame clones alone and is incomplete. The sample lists about 300,000 clones; roughly 90% were seen once. Germline CDR1 reads SGHKS; CDR2 reads YYEKEE (reference sequence). The CDR3 sequence is 13 residues long. Trimming cost V 4 bases and J 2 bases, with 10 bases left between them. This clone is a singleton in its sample. This TCR was sampled from a woman in her 30s with COVID-19, enrolled during active disease. This sequence joins TRBV5-5 and TRBJ2-7; no definite D call. Sequencing input: peripheral blood. The DNA of the CDR3 is TGTGCCAGCAGCACATTCCCGCCCTACGAGCAGTACTTC. This codes for CASSTFPPYEQYF.